This T cell receptor beta chain comes out of a study of beta chain features in type 1 diabetes. The wider study: In age, gender and cell yields, patients were similar to healthy donors.

Study-wide points: Among patients, naive, central memory and Treg TCRB repertoires appeared more similar than among healthy donors. Moderate but significant shortening of TCRB CDR3s was recorded in all four CD4+ subsets from Type 1 diabetes patients. Highly expressing activated T cells could be over-counted with a cDNA template. HLA influence on TCRB rearrangement stayed unresolved here.

The isolated RNA, all of it, was reverse transcribed, so expressed TCRB transcripts were what got sequenced. Profiling relied on immunoSEQ multiplex PCR, and the TCRdb table lists in-frame clones only, not all of them. The data hold approximately 150,000 clones, with roughly 63% observed a single time. The germline CDR1 and CDR2 sequences are SGDLS and YYNGEE. This CDR3 comprises 15 residues. The germline V and J ends were trimmed by 4 bases and 8 bases, with 16 bases remaining between them. This clone came up a few times. Its antigen is unidentified. The sample consisted of naive CD4+ T cells from blood. This TCR derives from a man aged 25 to 40 with type 1 diabetes. The V gene is TRBV9, the J gene TRBJ1-6; D remains unclear. CDR3 coding DNA: TGTGCCAGCAGCACCGGACCGGTCGGTGATTCACCCCTCCACTTT. Protein product: CASSTGPVGDSPLHF.